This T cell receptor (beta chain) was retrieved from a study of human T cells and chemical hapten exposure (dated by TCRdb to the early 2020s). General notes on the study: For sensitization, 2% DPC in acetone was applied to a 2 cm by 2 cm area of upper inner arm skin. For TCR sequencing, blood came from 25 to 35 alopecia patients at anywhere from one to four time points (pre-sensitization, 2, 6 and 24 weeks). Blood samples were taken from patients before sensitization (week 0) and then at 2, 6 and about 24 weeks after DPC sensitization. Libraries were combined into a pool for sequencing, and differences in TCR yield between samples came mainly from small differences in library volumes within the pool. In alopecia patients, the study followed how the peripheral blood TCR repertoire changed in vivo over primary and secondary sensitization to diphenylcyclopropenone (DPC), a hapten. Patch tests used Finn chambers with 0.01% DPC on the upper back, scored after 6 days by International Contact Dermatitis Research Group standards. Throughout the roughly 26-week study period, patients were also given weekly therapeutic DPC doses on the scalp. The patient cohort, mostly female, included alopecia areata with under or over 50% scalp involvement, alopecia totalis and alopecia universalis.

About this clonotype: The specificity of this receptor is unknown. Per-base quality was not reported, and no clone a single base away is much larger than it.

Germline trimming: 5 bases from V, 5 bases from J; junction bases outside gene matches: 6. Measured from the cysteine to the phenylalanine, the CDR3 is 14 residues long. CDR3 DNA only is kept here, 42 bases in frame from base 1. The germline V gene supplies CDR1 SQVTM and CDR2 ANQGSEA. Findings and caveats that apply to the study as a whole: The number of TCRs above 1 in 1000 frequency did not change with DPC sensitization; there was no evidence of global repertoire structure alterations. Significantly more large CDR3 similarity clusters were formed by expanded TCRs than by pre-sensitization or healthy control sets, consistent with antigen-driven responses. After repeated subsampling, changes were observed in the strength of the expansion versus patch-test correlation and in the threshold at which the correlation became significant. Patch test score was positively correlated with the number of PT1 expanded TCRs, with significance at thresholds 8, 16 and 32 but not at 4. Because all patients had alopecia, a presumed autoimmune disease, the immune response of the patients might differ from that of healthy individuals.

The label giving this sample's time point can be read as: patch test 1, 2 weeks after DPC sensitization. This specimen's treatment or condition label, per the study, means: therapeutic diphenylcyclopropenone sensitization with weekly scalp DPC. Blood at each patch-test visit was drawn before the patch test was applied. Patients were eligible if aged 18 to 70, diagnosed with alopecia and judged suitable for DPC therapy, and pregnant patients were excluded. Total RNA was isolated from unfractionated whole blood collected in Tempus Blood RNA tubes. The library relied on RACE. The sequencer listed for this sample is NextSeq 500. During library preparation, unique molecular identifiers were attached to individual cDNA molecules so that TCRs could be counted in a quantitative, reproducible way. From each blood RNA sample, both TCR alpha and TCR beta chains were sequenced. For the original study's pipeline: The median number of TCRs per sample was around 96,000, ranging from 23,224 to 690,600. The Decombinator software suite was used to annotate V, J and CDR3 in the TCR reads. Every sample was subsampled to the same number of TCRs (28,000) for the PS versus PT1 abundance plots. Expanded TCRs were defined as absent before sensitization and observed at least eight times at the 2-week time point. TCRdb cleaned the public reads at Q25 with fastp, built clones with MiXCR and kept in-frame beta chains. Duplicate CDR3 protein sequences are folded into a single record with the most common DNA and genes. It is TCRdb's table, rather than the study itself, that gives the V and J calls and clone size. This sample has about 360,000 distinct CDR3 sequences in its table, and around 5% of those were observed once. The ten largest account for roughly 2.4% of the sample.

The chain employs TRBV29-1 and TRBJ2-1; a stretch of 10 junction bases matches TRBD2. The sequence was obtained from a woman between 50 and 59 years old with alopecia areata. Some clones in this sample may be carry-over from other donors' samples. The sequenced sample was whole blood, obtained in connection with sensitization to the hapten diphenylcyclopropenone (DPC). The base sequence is TGCAGCGTTATAGCGGGGGGTCCACACAATGAGCAGTTCTTC. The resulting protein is CSVIAGGPHNEQFF.